One sample yielded the 23 T cell receptor beta chains listed below, sequenced in a study of identifying expanded T cells in peripheral blood. Libraries were prepared by immunoSEQ multiplex PCR; TCRdb keeps only in-frame clonotypes and omits some of them. The sample has 100,000 or so clones; about 87% are singletons. Sequencing was done on a sample of blood. Source of these receptors: a person aged 18 to 75 in good health.

V gene TRBV29-1 combines with J gene TRBJ2-1; TRBD2 aligns across 14 bases. Germline trimming cut 3 bases from V and 7 bases from J; bases unmatched to any gene: 2. Germline loops: CDR1 SQVTM, CDR2 ANQGSEA. The length of the CDR3 is 14 residues. The CDR3 region is CSVDGTSGRNEQFF. The CDR3 coding sequence is TGCAGCGTTGATGGGACTAGCGGGAGAAATGAGCAGTTCTTC.

This clone was observed a single time. The V gene is TRBV19, the J gene TRBJ1-5, with unresolved D. The length of the CDR3 is 13 residues. Trimming removed 5 bases from V and 5 bases from J, with 10 bases in between. In germline, CDR1 is LNHDA, CDR2 SQIVND (reference sequence). The CDR3 nucleotides are TGTGCCAGTAGTCATCAGGTGGATCAGCCCCAGCATTTT. As protein: CASSHQVDQPQHF.

In this sample, this clone turned up once. This chain connects TRBV15 to TRBJ1-3, with 9 bases fitting TRBD1. This CDR3 has 17 amino acids. Trimming removed 2 bases from V and 1 base from J; junction bases left unmatched: 6. Germline V gene data show CDR1 as LNHNV and CDR2 as YYDKDF (reference sequence). Here the CDR3 DNA reads TGTGCCACCAGCAGAAAAAGGGACAGGGAATCTGGAAACACCATATATTTT. Protein product: CATSRKRDRESGNTIYF.

The chain combines TRBV10-3 with TRBJ2-3; D gene unclear. The CDR3 is 13 amino acids. Germline V gene data show CDR1 as ENHRY and CDR2 as SYGVKD. Between the trimmed V and J ends, which lost 2 bases and 4 bases, there was a span of 7 bases. The CDR3 DNA reads as TGTGCCATCAGTGAGGGCCAGCCAGATACGCAGTATTTT. It codes for CAISEGQPDTQYF.

V and J are TRBV19 and TRBJ1-1, with D maybe TRBD1 (6 bases). Trimming took 3 bases from V and 1 from J, leaving 12 bases between them. This CDR3 has 15 amino acids. Germline assignment: CDR1 LNHDA and CDR2 SQIVND (reference sequence). DNA of the CDR3: TGTGCCAGTAGTATTCTCGGGACACCGAACACTGAAGCTTTCTTT. Protein sequence: CASSILGTPNTEAFF.

The rearrangement joins TRBV4-1 to TRBJ2-7; D unclear. CDR3 size: 14 residues. CDR1 and CDR2 from the germline V gene are MGHRA and YSYEKL. The V gene lost 0 bases and the J gene lost 2 bases, with 8 bases spanning the gap. In DNA form, the CDR3 reads TGCGCCAGCAGCCAAGATGAGGAAACCTACGAGCAGTACTTC. This codes for CASSQDEETYEQYF.

The chain joins TRBV15 to TRBJ2-5, with D hard to call. The CDR3 consists of 13 residues. V was shortened by 1 base and J by 3 bases, with 6 bases between the two germline ends. Germline V gene data show CDR1 as LNHNV and CDR2 as YYDKDF (reference sequence). As DNA, the CDR3 is TGTGCCACCAGCAGAGGTCCCAAAGAGACCCAGTACTTC. Its translation: CATSRGPKETQYF.

The rearrangement uses TRBV4-1 and TRBJ2-3; no clear D gene. V was trimmed by 0 bases and J by 5 bases, leaving 12 bases between them. Germline V gene data show CDR1 as MGHRA and CDR2 as YSYEKL. CDR3 length: 15 residues. Written as DNA, the CDR3 is TGCGCCAGCAGCCAAGATGGGATTAGAAAAGATACGCAGTATTTT. Encoded protein: CASSQDGIRKDTQYF.

V and J are TRBV19 and TRBJ2-7; 12 nucleotides match TRBD2. CDR3 length: 16 residues. The trim removed 6 bases at V and 1 base at J, leaving 7 bases unmatched. Germline values: CDR1 LNHDA, CDR2 SQIVND (reference sequence). This chain's CDR3 is CASSRTSGTLSYEQYF. The CDR3 bases are TGTGCCAGTAGCCGGACTAGCGGGACCCTATCCTACGAGCAGTACTTC.

J is TRBJ1-3 and V is TRBV10-3; 7 nucleotides match TRBD1. The CDR3 has 14 residues. After removal of 4 bases from V and 2 bases from J, the junction contained 2 bases not matched to a gene. Germline V CDR1 and CDR2: ENHRY, SYGVKD. CDR3 sequence reads: CAISVQGAGNTIYF. The DNA of the CDR3 is TGTGCCATCAGTGTTCAGGGGGCTGGAAACACCATATATTTT.

J is TRBJ1-4 and V is TRBV7-8; D unclear. Per germline, CDR1 SGHVS and CDR2 FQNEAQ. V lost 4 bases, J lost 8 bases, and 14 bases lay in between. The CDR3 loop spans 14 amino acids. The CDR3 protein is CASSSPGAGEKLFF. CDR3 DNA sequence: TGTGCCAGCAGCTCCCCAGGTGCGGGGGAAAAACTGTTTTTT.

The chain links TRBV5-1 to TRBJ2-7; tentatively, D is TRBD1 or TRBD2 (5 bases each). Germline V gene lookup returns CDR1 SGHRS and CDR2 YFSETQ. Trimming stripped 0 bases from V and 2 bases from J, with 12 bases between. This CDR3 has 15 residues. CDR3 in DNA: TGCGCCAGCAGCTTGGCCGGGGACCGTCCCTACGAGCAGTACTTC. It translates to CASSLAGDRPYEQYF.

J is TRBJ1-2 and V is TRBV11-2, with 8 bases fitting TRBD1. Germline CDR1 reads SGHAT; CDR2 reads FQNNGV. With V trimmed by 3 bases and J by 5 bases, 2 bases remained unmatched. The CDR3 extends over 13 amino acids. The CDR3 loop is CASSLDRAYGYTF. CDR3 bases: TGTGCCAGCAGCTTGGACAGGGCTTATGGCTACACCTTC.

The J gene is TRBJ2-1, the V gene TRBV5-1, with TRBD1 as a possible D gene (5 bases). The CDR3 has 14 amino acids. Trimming stripped 8 bases from V and 4 bases from J, with 16 bases between. Germline V gene lookup returns CDR1 SGHRS and CDR2 YFSETQ. The CDR3 here is CASAGKTAYNEQFF. For the CDR3, the DNA is TGCGCCAGTGCAGGGAAAACGGCTTACAATGAGCAGTTCTTC.

This clone appeared a single time. The J gene is TRBJ1-5, the V gene TRBV19; TRBD1 matches 8 bases. Germline lookup yields CDR1 LNHDA and CDR2 SQIVND (reference sequence). The CDR3 has 14 residues. The trim removed 5 bases at V and 4 bases at J, leaving 4 bases unmatched. This CDR3 is CASSLWTGNQPQHF. DNA for the CDR3: TGTGCCAGTAGTTTATGGACAGGGAATCAGCCCCAGCATTTT. The full variable domain, with the rest looked up from reference TRBV19 and TRBJ1-5, is DGGITQSPKYLFRKEGQNVTLSCEQNLNHDAMYWYRQDPGQGLRLIYYSQIVNDFQKGDIAEGYSVSREKKESFPLTVTSAQKNPTAFYLCASSLWTGNQPQHFGDGTRLSIL.

This clone turned up a few times. V usage is TRBV6-5 and J usage is TRBJ1-5, with 7 bases matching TRBD1. The CDR3 loop spans 13 amino acids. V gave up 6 bases and J gave up 4 bases; unmatched junction bases: 3. Germline V gene sequence: CDR1 MNHEY, CDR2 SVGAGI. CDR3 coding DNA: TGTGCCAGCAGGTCAGGGGGGAATCAGCCCCAGCATTTT. Translating gives CASRSGGNQPQHF.

V usage is TRBV5-1 and J usage is TRBJ2-7; D gene uncertain. Looked up from germline, CDR1 is SGHRS and CDR2 is YFSETQ. CDR3 length: 15 amino acids. V was cut by 3 bases and J by 2 bases, with 15 bases left in between. CDR3 nucleotides: TGCGCCAGCAGCTGGTTCGGCGGAGAAGCCTACGAGCAGTACTTC. Its protein is CASSWFGGEAYEQYF.

J is TRBJ2-2 and V is TRBV7-2, with D uncertain. The V and J ends lost 0 bases and 2 bases respectively, with 7 bases between them. Germline CDR1 reads SGHTA; CDR2 reads FQGNSA. The CDR3 spans 15 residues. The CDR3 loop reads CASSLALGNTGELFF. CDR3 coding DNA: TGTGCCAGCAGCTTAGCGCTCGGTAACACCGGGGAGCTGTTTTTT.

The chain joins TRBV10-3 to TRBJ2-5; D unclear. Germline V gene data show CDR1 as ENHRY and CDR2 as SYGVKD. V was cut by 0 bases and J by 0 bases, with 5 bases left in between. The CDR3 loop spans 14 amino acids. CDR3 nucleotide sequence: TGTGCCATCAGTGAGTCGGCTAACCAAGAGACCCAGTACTTC. Translating it yields CAISESANQETQYF.

The chain combines TRBV18 with TRBJ1-4, with a possible D match to TRBD1 (6 bases). The CDR3 length is 13 residues. The ends were cut back, 8 bases at V and 6 bases at J, with 13 bases in the middle. Germline CDR1 is KGHSH and CDR2 is LQKENI. The CDR3 DNA follows: TGTGCCAGCGCCAGGGGTAGGGATGAAAAACTGTTTTTT. Translating it yields CASARGRDEKLFF.

The chain combines TRBV28 with TRBJ1-6, with TRBD1 identical over 10 bases. The CDR3 sequence is 15 residues long. Unmatched junction bases numbered 9, after V lost 6 bases and J lost 10 bases. The germline V gene has CDR1 MDHEN and CDR2 SYDVKM. DNA for the CDR3: TGTGCCAGCAGATCGGGACAGGGGATAATGTCACCCCTCCACTTT. It translates to CASRSGQGIMSPLHF.

The chain couples TRBV2 to TRBJ2-3; 9 bases match TRBD1. Germline V gene sequence: CDR1 SNHLY, CDR2 FYNNEI. V trimming: 6 bases; J trimming: 0 bases; junction bases outside the gene matches: 4. There are 15 residues in the CDR3. CDR3 bases: TGTGCCAGCAGCCCCGGGACAGGGAGCACAGATACGCAGTATTTT. This sequence encodes CASSPGTGSTDTQYF. The full variable domain, completed using reference TRBV2 and TRBJ2-3, is EPEVTQTPSHQVTQMGQEVILRCVPISNHLYFYWYRQILGQKVEFLVSFYNNEISEKSEIFDDQFSVERPDGSNFTLKIRSTKLEDSAMYFCASSPGTGSTDTQYFGPGTRLTVL.

This clone was observed once. This rearrangement joins TRBV29-1 to TRBJ2-3, with 7 bases matching TRBD2. The CDR3 is made up of 14 amino acids. Looked up from germline, CDR1 is SQVTM and CDR2 is ANQGSEA. V dropped 4 bases and J dropped 4; count of bases not matched to a gene: 8. The CDR3 region is CSVVGSGGPDTQYF. The CDR3, as DNA: TGCAGCGTTGTCGGATCGGGAGGTCCAGATACGCAGTATTTT.